These T cell receptor beta chains were read from a single sample in a study of human T cells and chemical hapten exposure. TCRdb used MiXCR to reprocess the RACE reads, holding one entry per CDR3 protein. The sample yields 65,000 to 95,000 distinct CDR3 sequences, around 7% seen once. The source material was whole blood, sampled in connection with sensitization to the hapten diphenylcyclopropenone (DPC). The receptors were sampled from a woman aged 25 to 45 with alopecia areata. Some clones in this sample may be carry-over from other donors' samples. Both conserved end residues are part of each CDR3. Fields, in order: clone size, J gene, V gene, D gene, CDR3 length, CDR3 DNA, CDR3 protein. D genes are given only for firm matches. Size is stated for part of the rows, as once, few or many counts, or as a class when the clone is expanded.

many TRBJ2-3 TRBV3-1 NA 15 TGTGCCAGCAGCCAAGATACGCTAGTCTCAGATACGCAGTATTTT CASSQDTLVSDTQYF
many TRBJ2-3 TRBV7-9 NA 14 TGTGCCAGCAGCGTTCAGATGGCTGGAGATACGCAGTATTTT CASSVQMAGDTQYF
many TRBJ2-3 TRBV5-1 NA 13 TGCGCCAGCAGCGGGGGGAGAACAGATACGCAGTATTTT CASSGGRTDTQYF
many TRBJ1-2 TRBV2 TRBD1 16 TGTGCCAGCAGCGAGGGACAGGGGGCGCCTTATAATGGCTACACCTTC CASSEGQGAPYNGYTF
NA TRBJ2-3 TRBV2 TRBD1 17 TGTGCCAGCAGTTCTAGCTGGGACAGGGAGGGCACAGATACGCAGTATTTT CASSSSWDREGTDTQYF
NA TRBJ1-3 TRBV7-2 NA 18 TGTGCCAGCAGCTTAGTGCGGCGATCACCCTCCTCTGGAAACACCATATATTTT CASSLVRRSPSSGNTIYF
NA TRBJ1-1 TRBV7-9 NA 12 TGTGCCAGCAGCTTCGAGGGCACTGAAGCTTTCTTT CASSFEGTEAFF
few TRBJ2-3 TRBV2 NA 15 TGTGCCAGCAGTTTCCCCCGCGGGGGCGCAGATACGCAGTATTTT CASSFPRGGADTQYF
many TRBJ1-1 TRBV10-3 NA 13 TGTGCCATCAGACTGAGCTCGGGGACTGAAGCTTTCTTT CAIRLSSGTEAFF
many TRBJ1-2 TRBV5-6 TRBD1 15 TGTGCCAGCAGCGAGTCGACAGGGGCGAACTATGGCTACACCTTC CASSESTGANYGYTF
many TRBJ2-1 TRBV18 NA 15 TGTGCCAGCTCACCACTACAGGGAGTCTCCAATGAGCAGTTCTTC CASSPLQGVSNEQFF
many TRBJ1-2 TRBV5-6 NA 14 TGTGCCAGCAGCCCGGACAAGAGGGACTATGGCTACACCTTC CASSPDKRDYGYTF
many TRBJ1-6 TRBV18 TRBD1 16 TGTGCCAGCTCACTAAACTTCGGGACAGATAATTCACCCCTCCACTTT CASSLNFGTDNSPLHF
many TRBJ2-3 TRBV5-1 NA 14 TGCGCCAGCAGCTTGGTGTCGTCCCCAGATACGCAGTATTTT CASSLVSSPDTQYF
NA TRBJ1-1 TRBV11-3 TRBD1 14 TGTGCCAGCAGCTCAGGACAGGGAGACACTGAAGCTTTCTTT CASSSGQGDTEAFF
NA TRBJ1-5 TRBV29-1 NA 13 TGCAGCGTGGGATCTAATAGCAATCAGCCCCAGCATTTT CSVGSNSNQPQHF
once TRBJ2-1 TRBV30 TRBD2 13 TGTGCCTGGAGTACGGGACTAGACAATGAGCAGTTCTTC CAWSTGLDNEQFF
NA TRBJ1-1 TRBV9 NA 14 TGTGCCAGCAGTCCAGAATATCCGAACACTGAAGCTTTCTTT CASSPEYPNTEAFF
NA TRBJ1-6 TRBV5-4 NA 14 TGTGCCAGCAGACAAGACAGGAATAATTCACCCCTCCACTTT CASRQDRNNSPLHF
many TRBJ2-7 TRBV3-1 TRBD1 13 TGTGCCAGCAGTTCGACAGGGGGTGACGAGCAGTACTTC CASSSTGGDEQYF
many TRBJ2-7 TRBV20-1 TRBD1 13 TGCAGTGCTAGTCCGGGACAGGGCTACGAGCAGTACTTC CSASPGQGYEQYF
many TRBJ2-7 TRBV6-1 NA 16 TGTGCCAGCAGTGAAGAGGCGACCCTCGGGAGTTACGAGCAGTACTTC CASSEEATLGSYEQYF
few TRBJ1-1 TRBV7-9 NA 12 TGTGCCAGCAGCTGGAGGGTCACTGAAGCTTTCTTT CASSWRVTEAFF
NA TRBJ2-3 TRBV5-1 NA 15 TGCGCCAGCAGCTCCTACACGACTAGCACAGATACGCAGTATTTT CASSSYTTSTDTQYF